The 24 T cell receptor beta chains below were found in one sample sequenced in a study of T-cell reconstitution after alpha-beta-depleted transplantation in children. TCRbeta library preparation incorporated unique molecular identifiers. TCRdb analysed the PCR reads with MiXCR anew, one entry per CDR3 protein. The sample lists about 640,000 distinct CDR3 sequences; 10% to 15% were seen once. The sample consisted of PBMCs, mostly from graft donor cells, taken 360 days after TCRalphabeta/CD19-depleted stem cell transplant. All receptors come from a male patient younger than 18 who had a stem cell transplant for acute myeloid leukemia, so the T cells may come from the graft donor.

The gene calls are TRBV10-3 and TRBJ2-5; TRBD2 matches at 11 bases. With V trimmed by 8 bases and J by 5 bases, 16 bases remained unmatched. There are 17 residues in the CDR3. Germline CDR1 is ENHRY and CDR2 is SYGVKD. The CDR3 loop is CAIGDRHSGRAPETQYF. CDR3 in DNA: TGTGCCATCGGAGACAGACATAGCGGGAGGGCACCTGAGACCCAGTACTTC.

V and J are TRBV20-1 and TRBJ2-1, with 7 bases identical to TRBD2. CDR1 DFQATT and CDR2 SNEGSKA come from the germline V gene (reference sequence). V was pared by 4 bases and J by 8 bases, with 14 bases of the junction left unmatched. The CDR3 has 15 amino acids. In nucleotides, the CDR3 is TGCAGTGCTACCCGTGGGGGAGGGCCAGGCGATGAGCAGTTCTTC. It specifies CSATRGGGPGDEQFF.

This sequence joins TRBV6-2 or TRBV6-3 and TRBJ2-5; TRBD2 agrees at 7 bases. The CDR3 has 13 residues. With V trimmed by 11 bases and J by 2 bases, 8 bases remained unmatched. Germline V gives CDR1 MNHEY, CDR2 SVGEGT. CDR3 region: CAGRLARQETQYF. CDR3 DNA sequence: TGTGCCGGACGACTAGCCCGACAAGAGACCCAGTACTTC.

This chain links TRBV12-3 or TRBV12-4 with TRBJ2-3; 14 nucleotides line up with TRBD2. The CDR3 is 16 amino acids. J was trimmed by 5 bases and V by 4 bases; bases with no gene match: 5. Here the CDR3 DNA reads TGTGCCAGCAGTTCCGGGACTAGCGGGAGCCAAGATACGCAGTATTTT. Residues: CASSSGTSGSQDTQYF.

CDR3 loop: CASSLAQGLAGGGEQFF. Written as DNA, the CDR3 is TGTGCCAGCAGTTTAGCGCAGGGACTAGCGGGAGGGGGTGAGCAGTTCTTC. The chain combines TRBV12-3 or TRBV12-4 with TRBJ2-1; 16 bases fit TRBD2. The CDR3 extends over 17 amino acids. V shed 0 bases and J 9 bases; nucleotides not matched to a gene: 5.

This chain links TRBV28 with TRBJ2-7; the D is unclear. This CDR3 has 13 amino acids. The V end lost 8 bases, the J end lost 3 bases, and 14 bases lay between the germline ends. Germline loops: CDR1 MDHEN, CDR2 SYDVKM. The CDR3 bases are TGTGCCAGCTCTATAGGGTCGGGCTACGAGCAGTACTTC. Amino acid sequence: CASSIGSGYEQYF.

This clonotype was counted only a few times. J is TRBJ2-2 and V is TRBV6-1; possibly TRBD1 or TRBD2 for D (5 bases each). Trimming stripped 6 bases from V and 5 bases from J, with 22 bases between. This CDR3 is built from 17 residues. Germline V CDR1 and CDR2: MNHNS, SASEGT. The CDR3 region is CASRSLLGTSRTGELFF. CDR3 DNA sequence: TGTGCCAGCAGGTCTCTACTAGGGACCTCGAGGACCGGGGAGCTGTTTTTT.

CDR3 protein: CASSLSLNTDTQYF. The CDR3 coding sequence is TGTGCCAGCAGCTTATCCCTGAACACAGATACGCAGTATTTT. The V and J genes are TRBV7-2 and TRBJ2-3, with unresolved D. The germline V gene has CDR1 SGHTA and CDR2 FQGNSA. Trimming took 2 bases from V and 2 from J, leaving 8 bases between them. The CDR3 covers 14 residues.

This sequence joins TRBV7-4 and TRBJ2-5; 12 bases line up with TRBD2. CDR3 size: 17 residues. With V trimmed by 3 bases and J by 4 bases, 9 bases remained unmatched. Germline V gives CDR1 SGHVT, CDR2 SQSDAQ. DNA for the CDR3: TGTGCCAGCAGCTTGGGGACGGGACTAGCGGGCCCAGAGACCCAGTACTTC. Amino acids: CASSLGTGLAGPETQYF.

This clonotype was seen ten or more times. The V and J genes are TRBV20-1 and TRBJ2-1; 7 bases are shared with TRBD2. This CDR3 region has 15 residues. The V and J ends lost 2 bases and 4 bases, in that order; junction bases with no gene match: 8. From germline, CDR1 is DFQATT and CDR2 SNEGSKA (reference sequence). The CDR3: CSARPGLVLYNEQFF. The CDR3 DNA sequence: TGCAGTGCTAGACCCGGACTAGTTTTGTACAATGAGCAGTTCTTC.

This clonotype was seen a handful of times. The chain recombines TRBV28 with TRBJ1-1; 7 bases are shared with TRBD1. Germline assignment: CDR1 MDHEN and CDR2 SYDVKM. The CDR3 consists of 15 residues. The V and J ends lost 3 bases and 4 bases, in that order; junction bases with no gene match: 8. CDR3 bases: TGTGCCAGCAGTTTCAGGAACAGGGGAGGCACTGAAGCTTTCTTT. This translates into CASSFRNRGGTEAFF.

There are many counts of this clonotype. The chain uses TRBV29-1 and TRBJ2-1; 11 bases are shared with TRBD1. This CDR3 is 14 amino acids long. Germline V gene data show CDR1 as SQVTM and CDR2 as ANQGSEA. Trimming took 7 bases from V and 7 from J; bases not matched to a gene: 9. The CDR3, as DNA: TGCAGCGCCCCTGGGACAGGGGGAGATAATGAGCAGTTCTTC. Protein sequence: CSAPGTGGDNEQFF.

The rearrangement joins TRBV7-3 to TRBJ2-3, with a weak D call TRBD2 (5 bases). Trimming pared 4 bases from V and 0 bases from J, leaving 20 bases between. CDR3 size: 18 residues. The germline CDR1 and CDR2 sequences are SGHTA and FQGTGA. The CDR3 region has the DNA TGTGCCAGCAGCTCCGAACTTGTGGGAGTCCCTAGCACAGATACGCAGTATTTT. The encoded protein is CASSSELVGVPSTDTQYF.

The CDR3 region is CASSGTGIGQYF. The DNA of the CDR3 is TGTGCCAGCAGCGGGACAGGGATAGGGCAGTACTTC. The J gene is TRBJ2-7, the V gene TRBV9; 8 bases fit TRBD1. The J segment lost 9 bases and the V segment lost 3 bases, leaving 5 bases of the junction unmatched. The CDR3 is 12 residues long. Germline V gives CDR1 SGDLS, CDR2 YYNGEE.

This clonotype turned up a few times. In DNA form, the CDR3 reads TGTGCCAGCAGTACCCGGGGGGCCGGGGAGCTGTTTTTT. Protein product: CASSTRGAGELFF. The V gene is TRBV6-1, the J gene TRBJ2-2, with 7 bases that match TRBD2. J was trimmed by 6 bases and V by 5 bases; bases with no gene match: 3. The CDR3 runs 13 residues. Germline CDR1 is MNHNS and CDR2 is SASEGT.

The chain employs TRBV7-2 and TRBJ2-1; 7 bases align to TRBD2. The CDR3 spans 16 residues. Trimming removed 3 bases from V and 5 bases from J; junction bases left unmatched: 10. The germline V gene has CDR1 SGHTA and CDR2 FQGNSA. This CDR3 reads CASSFYRDYINNEQFF. CDR3 nucleotides: TGTGCCAGCAGCTTTTACCGGGACTACATCAACAATGAGCAGTTCTTC.

This clonotype was detected many times. The chain combines TRBV25-1 with TRBJ1-2; no reliable D call. CDR3 size: 12 residues. Per the germline V gene, CDR1 is MGHDK and CDR2 is SYGVNS. Trimming left V 6 bases short and J 7 bases short, with 12 bases between. This chain's CDR3 is CASRTYYSGYTF. CDR3 nucleotide sequence: TGTGCCAGCAGAACTTATTACTCTGGCTACACCTTC.

V usage is TRBV9 and J usage is TRBJ2-5; D gene ambiguous. The CDR3 runs 19 residues. V was shortened by 0 bases and J by 4 bases, with 25 bases between the two germline ends. Germline V CDR1 and CDR2: SGDLS, YYNGEE. DNA for the CDR3: TGTGCCAGCAGCGTAGGCCCCTCCTGGGCCGCTCCTTCGGGAGAGACCCAGTACTTC. Amino acids: CASSVGPSWAAPSGETQYF.

This clonotype was picked up many times. V is TRBV29-1 and J is TRBJ2-2; D uncertain. The germline V gene encodes CDR1 SQVTM and CDR2 ANQGSEA. The V end was cut by 7 bases, the J end by 6 bases, with 12 bases between. This CDR3 region has 12 residues. CDR3 sequence reads: CSADLVSGELFF. CDR3 nucleotides: TGCAGCGCTGACTTAGTCTCCGGGGAGCTGTTTTTT.

In this sample, this clonotype turned up a few times. V is TRBV28 and J is TRBJ1-2, with D possibly TRBD1 on 6 matching bases. Per the germline V gene, CDR1 is MDHEN and CDR2 is SYDVKM. The V and J ends lost 5 bases and 4 bases respectively, with 14 bases between them. The CDR3 consists of 14 residues. The CDR3 DNA reads TGTGCCAGCAGTCGACTCACAGGGCCCTATGGCTACACCTTC. Its translation is CASSRLTGPYGYTF.

The V call is TRBV5-1, the J call TRBJ2-7, with 10 bases identical to TRBD1. V trimming: 3 bases; J trimming: 6 bases; junction bases outside the gene matches: 3. The CDR3 is 13 amino acids. Germline V CDR1 and CDR2: SGHRS, YFSETQ. The CDR3, as DNA: TGCGCCAGCAGCTGGGGGACAGGGGTCGAGCAGTACTTC. It codes for CASSWGTGVEQYF. Full variable domain (remainder filled in from reference TRBV5-1 and TRBJ2-7): KAGVTQTPRYLIKTRGQQVTLSCSPISGHRSVSWYQQTPGQGLQFLFEYFSETQRNKGNFPGRFSGRQFSNSRSEMNVSTLELGDSALYLCASSWGTGVEQYFGPGTRLTVT.

This clonotype was counted only a few times. The V and J genes are TRBV29-1 and TRBJ2-6, with 7 nucleotides matching TRBD1. Germline-derived CDR1 and CDR2 are SQVTM and ANQGSEA. The CDR3 has 15 residues. The junction had 8 bases not matched to a gene; V was cut back by 4 bases and J by 5 bases. The CDR3 coding sequence is TGCAGCGTTGTAGGGGGCTCTGGGAGGGCCAACGTCCTGACTTTC. Protein product: CSVVGGSGRANVLTF.

This chain joins TRBV28 and TRBJ2-3, with a possible D match to TRBD1 (6 bases). V lost 6 bases to trimming and J lost 2 bases, with 15 bases between them. CDR3 length: 15 residues. Germline-derived CDR1 and CDR2 are MDHEN and SYDVKM. The CDR3, as DNA: TGTGCCAGCAGGATCGATCGGACAGCCACAGATACGCAGTATTTT. Its translation is CASRIDRTATDTQYF.

This clonotype has only a few counts. The J gene is TRBJ2-2, the V gene TRBV4-3; TRBD1 aligns across 7 bases. The CDR3 is 16 residues long. CDR1 and CDR2 (germline): LGHNA, YSLEER. The trim removed 1 base at V and 4 bases at J, leaving 6 bases unmatched. CDR3 amino acids: CASSQAQGWGTGELFF. The CDR3 nucleotides read TGCGCCAGCAGCCAAGCACAGGGGTGGGGCACCGGGGAGCTGTTTTTT.